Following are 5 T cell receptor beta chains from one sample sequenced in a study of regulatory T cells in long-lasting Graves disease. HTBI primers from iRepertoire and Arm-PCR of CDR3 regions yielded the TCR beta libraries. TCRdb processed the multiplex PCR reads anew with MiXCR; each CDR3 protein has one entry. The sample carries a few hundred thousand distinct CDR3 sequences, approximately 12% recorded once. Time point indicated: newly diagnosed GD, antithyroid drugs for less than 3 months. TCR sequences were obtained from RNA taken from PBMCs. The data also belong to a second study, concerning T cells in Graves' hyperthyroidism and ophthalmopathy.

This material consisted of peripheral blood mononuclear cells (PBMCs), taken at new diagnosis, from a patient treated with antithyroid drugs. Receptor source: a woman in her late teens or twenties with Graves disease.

This CDR3 is CASSQDRTSGGYEQYF. CDR3 bases: TGCGCCAGCAGCCAAGATAGGACTAGCGGGGGCTACGAGCAGTACTTC. The chain joins TRBV4-1 to TRBJ2-7; the match to TRBD2 covers 13 bases. The V segment lost 0 bases and the J segment 3 bases; nucleotides outside the gene matches: 2. The CDR3 runs 16 residues. The germline CDR1 and CDR2 sequences are MGHRA and YSYEKL.

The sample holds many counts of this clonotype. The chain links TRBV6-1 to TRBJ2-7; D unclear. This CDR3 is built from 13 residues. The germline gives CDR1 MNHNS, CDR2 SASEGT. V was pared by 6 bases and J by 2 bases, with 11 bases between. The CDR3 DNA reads TGTGCCAGCAGCCGGCTAACTGCCTACGAGCAGTACTTC. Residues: CASSRLTAYEQYF.

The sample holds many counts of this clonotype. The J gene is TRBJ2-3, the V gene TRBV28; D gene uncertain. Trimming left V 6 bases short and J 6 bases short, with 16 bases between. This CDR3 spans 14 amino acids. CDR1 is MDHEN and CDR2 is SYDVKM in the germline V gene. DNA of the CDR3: TGTGCCAGCAGGTCGAGGACGGCTCGGGATACGCAGTATTTT. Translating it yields CASRSRTARDTQYF.

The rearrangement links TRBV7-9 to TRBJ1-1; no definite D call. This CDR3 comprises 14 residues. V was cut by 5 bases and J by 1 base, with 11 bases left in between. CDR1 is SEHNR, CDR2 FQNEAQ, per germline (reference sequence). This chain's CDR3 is CASSKVIKNTEAFF. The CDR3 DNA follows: TGTGCCAGCAGCAAGGTCATCAAGAACACTGAAGCTTTCTTT.

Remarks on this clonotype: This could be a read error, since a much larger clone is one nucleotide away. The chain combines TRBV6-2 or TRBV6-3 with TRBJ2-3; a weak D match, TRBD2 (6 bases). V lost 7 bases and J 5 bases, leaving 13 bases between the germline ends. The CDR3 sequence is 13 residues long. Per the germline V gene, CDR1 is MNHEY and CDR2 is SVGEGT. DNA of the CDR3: TGTGCCAGCAATTTCACGGGACTAGATACGCAGTATTTT. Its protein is CASNFTGLDTQYF.